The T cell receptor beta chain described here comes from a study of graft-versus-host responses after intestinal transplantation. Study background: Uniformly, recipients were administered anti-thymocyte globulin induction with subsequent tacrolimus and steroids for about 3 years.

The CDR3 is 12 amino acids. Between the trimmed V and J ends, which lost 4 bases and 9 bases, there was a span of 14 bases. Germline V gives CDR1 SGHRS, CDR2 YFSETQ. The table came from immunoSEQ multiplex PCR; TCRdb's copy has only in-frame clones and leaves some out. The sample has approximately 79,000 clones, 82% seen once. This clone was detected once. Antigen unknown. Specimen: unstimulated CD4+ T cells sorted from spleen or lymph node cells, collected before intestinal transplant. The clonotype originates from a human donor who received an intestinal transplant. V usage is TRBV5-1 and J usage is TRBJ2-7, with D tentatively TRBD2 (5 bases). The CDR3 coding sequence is TGCGCCAGCAGCCCGGGGTGGGAGACGCAGTACTTC. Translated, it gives CASSPGWETQYF.